This T cell receptor beta chain comes out of a study of T cell responses to AZD1222 COVID-19 vaccine. Sequenced by immunoSEQ multiplex PCR; TCRdb stores in-frame clones only, minus some. The repertoire holds fewer than 120,000 clones, 94% seen once, with 2.9% in the top ten. In its sample, this clone was seen once. What it binds is not known. The junction shows a germline mismatch at one end, possibly a read error. The study, taken as a whole, reports: Nearly half of the spike-specific TCRs reportedly recognize variant regions that carry no mutations. There were vaccine-associated CD4 TCRs across spike, dominant at 160-218 and 743-854. Donors were largely white British and mainly female; clonal diversity was possibly underestimated. Sampling that yielded the repertoires occurred only after the peak T cell response.

The CDR3 is 13 amino acids. Germline-derived CDR1 and CDR2 are GTSNPN and SVGIG (reference sequence). The chain uses TRBV30 and TRBJ1-6; 9 nucleotides line up with TRBD1. Material: peripheral blood, obtained 28 days after the second AZD1222 dose. The receptor's source is an adult who received the AZD1222 COVID-19 vaccine. CDR3 in DNA: TGTGCTTGGACGGGACAGGGTCAATCACCCCTCCACTTT. Translation: CAWTGQGQSPLHF.